The rows below give T cell receptor beta chains drawn from one sample of a study of CD8 T cells in Susac syndrome. TCRdb used MiXCR to reprocess the immunoSEQ multiplex PCR reads, holding one entry per CDR3 protein. The sample contains around 170,000 distinct CDR3 sequences, roughly 96% of which appear only once. The specimen was CD8+ T cells from PBMCs. These receptors originate from a human donor with multiple sclerosis. Both conserved end residues are part of each CDR3. The D gene is left open where the match is weak. Clone size, where shown, is once, few, many, or a class for clones that have expanded.

CSADRGHSTGELFF,TGCAGCGCCGATCGGGGGCATAGCACCGGGGAGCTGTTTTTT,NA,TRBJ2-2,once,TRBV29-1
CASTMVDSLYEQYF,TGTGCCAGCACCATGGTAGACAGTCTGTACGAGCAGTACTTC,NA,TRBJ2-7,NA,TRBV12-3/TRBV12-4
CASSLIEETQYF,TGTGCCAGCAGCTTAATAGAAGAGACCCAGTACTTC,NA,TRBJ2-5,NA,TRBV7-6
CSVERGRDYNEQFF,TGCAGCGTTGAACGGGGCAGGGACTACAATGAGCAGTTCTTC,NA,TRBJ2-1,NA,TRBV29-1
CASSYSVSYEQYF,TGTGCCAGCAGTTACTCAGTTTCCTACGAGCAGTACTTC,NA,TRBJ2-7,NA,TRBV27
CSASNRAQHTEAFF,TGCAGTGCTTCAAACAGGGCCCAGCACACTGAAGCTTTCTTT,NA,TRBJ1-1,NA,TRBV20-1
CSVDARGIGEAFF,TGCAGCGTTGATGCCCGGGGAATCGGTGAAGCTTTCTTT,NA,TRBJ1-1,NA,TRBV29-1
CASSQGDSSGQPQHF,TGCGCCAGCAGCCAAGGGGACAGTAGCGGTCAGCCCCAGCATTTT,TRBD1,TRBJ1-5,NA,TRBV4-1
CASSPGLAGLEQYF,TGTGCCAGCAGCCCCGGACTAGCGGGGCTGGAGCAGTACTTC,TRBD2,TRBJ2-7,few,TRBV27
CASSDAGTVSTLHF,TGTGCCAGCAGTGACGCCGGGACAGTGAGCACCCTCCACTTT,TRBD1,TRBJ1-6,NA,TRBV27
CASSLEAGNYEQYF,TGTGCCAGCAGCTTAGAAGCCGGTAACTACGAGCAGTACTTC,NA,TRBJ2-7,NA,TRBV7-8
CASSFPGQGGTEAFF,TGTGCCAGCAGCTTCCCGGGACAAGGGGGCACTGAAGCTTTCTTT,NA,TRBJ1-1,NA,TRBV7-9
CSAGTTGLVDEQYF,TGCAGTGCTGGAACGACAGGTCTGGTTGACGAGCAGTACTTC,NA,TRBJ2-7,NA,TRBV20-1
CSVDVRAGHGYTF,TGCAGCGTTGATGTCAGGGCCGGCCATGGCTACACCTTC,NA,TRBJ1-2,NA,TRBV29-1
CASSFIASDTQYF,TGTGCCAGCAGTTTCATCGCATCCGATACGCAGTATTTT,NA,TRBJ2-3,once,TRBV12-3/TRBV12-4
CSVEDRQAAYEQYF,TGCAGCGTTGAAGATCGCCAAGCGGCCTACGAGCAGTACTTC,NA,TRBJ2-7,few,TRBV29-1
CASSSDVPGSRVPIAKNIQYF,TGTGCCAGCAGCTCGGACGTACCGGGATCTCGTGTCCCAATTGCCAAAAACATTCAGTACTTC,NA,TRBJ2-4,NA,TRBV2
CSAFGGYTF,TGCAGTGCTTTCGGGGGCTACACCTTC,NA,TRBJ1-2,NA,TRBV20-1
CASQQGMSEAFF,TGTGCTAGCCAACAGGGAATGAGTGAAGCTTTCTTT,NA,TRBJ1-1,NA,TRBV12-5
CASSLVGFQPQHF,TGCGCCAGCAGCTTGGTAGGGTTTCAGCCCCAGCATTTT,NA,TRBJ1-5,NA,TRBV5-1
CASRQAVHQETQYF,TGTGCCAGCAGGCAAGCCGTCCACCAAGAGACCCAGTACTTC,NA,TRBJ2-5,NA,TRBV28
CSVEGGEASHYGYTF,TGCAGCGTCGAAGGGGGGGAGGCTAGCCACTATGGCTACACCTTC,NA,TRBJ1-2,NA,TRBV29-1
CASSQGAQLAKNIQYF,TGTGCCAGCAGCCAAGGAGCACAACTAGCCAAAAACATTCAGTACTTC,NA,TRBJ2-4,NA,TRBV3-1
CATAGRGLDEQYF,TGTGCCACCGCCGGGAGGGGGCTCGACGAGCAGTACTTC,NA,TRBJ2-7,NA,TRBV19
CASSPLGAYGYTF,TGTGCCAGCAGCCCGCTCGGGGCCTATGGCTACACCTTC,NA,TRBJ1-2,NA,TRBV27
CASSPIPGPSPNSPLHF,TGTGCCAGCAGCCCGATACCGGGTCCTTCACCTAATTCACCCCTCCACTTT,NA,TRBJ1-6,NA,TRBV7-9
CASRLGGANYGYTF,TGTGCCAGCAGGTTAGGGGGCGCAAACTATGGCTACACCTTC,TRBD1,TRBJ1-2,once,TRBV6-5
CASSFGGETQYF,TGTGCCAGCAGCTTCGGCGGAGAGACCCAGTACTTC,NA,TRBJ2-5,NA,TRBV7-9
CASSLWPEETQYF,TGTGCCAGCAGCTTATGGCCTGAAGAGACCCAGTACTTC,NA,TRBJ2-5,once,TRBV7-9